The T cell receptor beta chain under discussion was sequenced for a study of blood T cell repertoires in COVID-19. About the research overall: Sources were T cells, B-cell-depleted T cells, or PBMCs; the material itself was cDNA or gDNA.

The CDR3 length is 15 residues. The germline CDR1 and CDR2 sequences are MDHEN and SYDVKM. V lost 6 bases to trimming and J lost 0 bases, with 12 bases between them. The authors' processing: By means of reference gene primer amplification, nucleated cell counts were estimated. Sequenced by immunoSEQ multiplex PCR; TCRdb stores in-frame clones only, minus some. The DNA was the basis for D and trimming; V, J and clone size are from that table. The sample shows about 190,000 clones, less than 85% of them seen only once. This receptor was taken from a man aged 50-59 years who had recovered from COVID-19. Sequenced sample: peripheral blood. The V call is TRBV28, the J call TRBJ1-5; D is possibly TRBD1 (5 bases). CDR3 DNA sequence: TGTGCCAGCAGCCCCAGACAGAGTAGCAATCAGCCCCAGCATTTT. Translating it yields CASSPRQSSNQPQHF.